Presented here are 18 T cell receptor beta chains from one specimen sequenced in a study of control samples from healthy donors and cancer patients. Profiled with immunoSEQ multiplex PCR; TCRdb holds only in-frame clones, not every one. Seen here are more than 45,000 clones, about 94% observed once, and the top ten hold 23%. The sequenced sample was PBMCs. These receptor sequences come from a woman aged 45-60 years with head and neck cancer.

To note about this clone: This sample also contains other DNA sequences that code for the same CDR3. This chain links TRBV10-2 with TRBJ2-1, with 9 bases that match TRBD1. The CDR3 has 13 amino acids. Trimming at V came to 3 bases and at J to 7 bases, leaving 1 base not matched to a gene. Germline V gives CDR1 WSHSY, CDR2 SAAADI. The CDR3 reads CASSDGTGNEQFF. The CDR3 DNA is TGCGCCAGCAGTGATGGGACAGGGAATGAGCAGTTCTTC.

The chain recombines TRBV6-6 with TRBJ1-1; possible D gene TRBD1, 6 bases. From germline, CDR1 is MNHNY and CDR2 SVGAGI (reference sequence). V lost 5 bases to trimming and J lost 4 bases, with 17 bases between them. The CDR3 has 15 residues. The CDR3 loop reads CASSPAGGLGTEAFF. The CDR3 coding sequence is TGTGCCAGCAGTCCGGCGGGGGGGCTAGGCACTGAAGCTTTCTTT.

The chain employs TRBV7-9 and TRBJ1-2; D gene ambiguous. Between the trimmed V and J ends, which lost 0 bases and 3 bases, there was a span of 8 bases. The length of the CDR3 is 14 residues. Germline V gene data show CDR1 as SEHNR and CDR2 as FQNEAQ (reference sequence). The CDR3 sequence: CASSLANGYYGYTF. DNA of the CDR3: TGTGCCAGCAGCTTAGCGAACGGTTACTATGGCTACACCTTC.

The chain recombines TRBV3-1 (or the pseudogene TRBV3-2) with TRBJ1-2; D is uncertain. The CDR3 covers 17 residues. V was trimmed by 1 base and J by 0 bases, leaving 15 bases between them. Germline V gene sequence: CDR1 LGHDT, CDR2 YNNKEL (reference sequence). CDR3 region: CASSQGSRAAANYGYTF. Here the CDR3 DNA reads TGTGCCAGCAGCCAAGGGTCTAGGGCAGCAGCTAACTATGGCTACACCTTC.

This clone turned up a few times. This chain links TRBV6-5 with TRBJ1-5, with D possibly TRBD1 on 5 matching bases. CDR3 length equals 15 residues. V shed 0 bases and J shed 3 bases, with 9 bases lying between them. Per germline, CDR1 MNHEY and CDR2 SVGAGI. The CDR3 here is CASSYSRGPNQPQHF. The CDR3 DNA sequence: TGTGCCAGCAGTTACTCGAGGGGCCCCAATCAGCCCCAGCATTTT.

The chain combines TRBV5-8 with TRBJ1-4; D may be TRBD1 (5 bases). Germline CDR1 is SGHTS and CDR2 is YDEGEE. The CDR3 contains 16 residues. The V end lost 0 bases, the J end lost 4 bases, and 13 bases lay between the germline ends. The CDR3 protein is CASSLVGAGINEKLFF. The DNA of the CDR3 is TGTGCCAGCAGCTTGGTCGGGGCGGGAATTAATGAAAAACTGTTTTTT.

This sequence joins TRBV7-8 and TRBJ2-4; no reliable D call. CDR3 size: 16 residues. CDR1 SGHVS and CDR2 FQNEAQ come from the germline V gene. The V gene lost 10 bases and the J gene lost 1 base, with 20 bases spanning the gap. CDR3 residues: CATHLEKVSAKNIQYF. For the CDR3, the DNA is TGTGCCACTCACCTCGAGAAGGTCTCGGCCAAAAACATTCAGTACTTC.

The CDR3 loop reads CASSLGGQGEQYF. Here the CDR3 DNA reads TGCGCCAGCAGCTTGGGGGGCCAGGGGGAGCAGTACTTC. V is TRBV5-1 and J is TRBJ2-7, with TRBD1 as a possible D gene (6 bases). V was pared by 0 bases and J by 7 bases, with 11 bases between. This CDR3 is 13 amino acids long. Germline V lookup: CDR1 SGHRS, CDR2 YFSETQ.

This rearrangement joins TRBV6-5 to TRBJ2-1; 9 bases map to TRBD2. CDR3 length: 15 amino acids. Losses at the gene ends were 2 bases for V and 6 bases for J; bases not matched to a gene: 5. Germline V gene lookup returns CDR1 MNHEY and CDR2 SVGAGI. The CDR3: CASSYSAGGANEQFF. The CDR3 region has the DNA TGTGCCAGCAGTTACAGCGCGGGAGGGGCCAATGAGCAGTTCTTC.

This clone was counted between two and nine times. The chain carries TRBV4-1 and TRBJ1-6; the D is unclear. Germline V lookup: CDR1 MGHRA, CDR2 YSYEKL. V was cut by 0 bases and J by 0 bases, with 9 bases left in between. This CDR3 comprises 17 residues. The CDR3 region is CASSQDAARSYNSPLHF. CDR3 sequence (DNA): TGCGCCAGCAGCCAAGACGCAGCCCGCTCCTATAATTCACCCCTCCACTTT.

The chain uses TRBV14 and TRBJ2-6, with D perhaps TRBD2 (6 bases). In germline, CDR1 is SGHDN, CDR2 FVKESK. This CDR3 contains 19 residues. Trimming cost V 3 bases and J 4 bases, with 22 bases left between them. The CDR3 is CASSHRDGSYAGGANVLTF. In DNA form, the CDR3 reads TGTGCCAGCAGCCATAGAGACGGCTCCTATGCGGGGGGGGCCAACGTCCTGACTTTC.

This clone has a single count. The chain combines TRBV13 with TRBJ1-2, with a weak D call TRBD1 (6 bases). V dropped 5 bases and J dropped 5 bases, with 12 bases sitting between them. The V gene's germline CDR1 is PRHDT and CDR2 FYEKMQ (reference sequence). CDR3 length equals 13 residues. The CDR3 loop reads CASSRRGRYGYTF. The CDR3, as DNA: TGTGCCAGCAGCCGGCGGGGGCGATATGGCTACACCTTC.

The V call is TRBV7-9, the J call TRBJ2-3; D is unclear. The CDR3 spans 15 residues. Trimming removed 4 bases at V and 0 bases at J, with 11 bases between. Per germline, CDR1 SEHNR and CDR2 FQNEAQ (reference sequence). In nucleotides, the CDR3 is TGTGCCAGCAGCTGGAGATCTCCTAGCACAGATACGCAGTATTTT. Translated, it gives CASSWRSPSTDTQYF.

This chain uses TRBV7-2 with TRBJ1-1; weak D call: TRBD1 (5 bases). The V gene's germline CDR1 is SGHTA and CDR2 FQGNSA. Trimming removed 5 bases from V and 3 bases from J, with 10 bases in between. The CDR3 spans 13 residues. As DNA, the CDR3 is TGTGCCAGCAGCACTTGGGGCTACACTGAAGCTTTCTTT. Translating gives CASSTWGYTEAFF. Combining the CDR3 with reference TRBV7-2 and TRBJ1-1 gives the whole variable domain GAGVSQSPSNKVTEKGKDVELRCDPISGHTALYWYRQSLGQGLEFLIYFQGNSAPDKSGLPSDRFSAERTGGSVSTLTIQRTQQEDSAVYLCASSTWGYTEAFFGQGTRLTVV.

The chain employs TRBV7-3 and TRBJ2-1; 9 bases match TRBD2. Trimming took 0 bases from V and 3 from J; bases not matched to a gene: 3. Germline CDR1 is SGHTA and CDR2 is FQGTGA. The length of the CDR3 is 16 residues. The CDR3: CASSLTTSGGYNEQFF. The CDR3 DNA reads as TGTGCCAGCAGCTTAACGACTAGCGGAGGCTACAATGAGCAGTTCTTC. Full variable domain (missing parts from reference TRBV7-3 and TRBJ2-1): GAGVSQTPSNKVTEKGKYVELRCDPISGHTALYWYRQSLGQGPEFLIYFQGTGAADDSGLPNDRFFAVRPEGSVSTLKIQRTERGDSAVYLCASSLTTSGGYNEQFFGPGTRLTVL.

The J gene is TRBJ2-2, the V gene TRBV11-1, with D possibly being TRBD1 (6 bases). The ends were cut back, 3 bases at V and 0 bases at J, with 8 bases in the middle. Per germline, CDR1 SGHAT and CDR2 FQDESV (reference sequence). The CDR3 is made up of 15 amino acids. In DNA, the CDR3 is TGTGCCAGCAGCTTGGGACACACGAACACCGGGGAGCTGTTTTTT. Translation gives CASSLGHTNTGELFF.

DNA of the CDR3: TGTGCCAGCAGCTTAGTCCGCGGACGCACAGATACGCAGTATTTT. This gives the protein CASSLVRGRTDTQYF. The chain combines TRBV7-2 with TRBJ2-3, with D unresolved. Germline V gives CDR1 SGHTA, CDR2 FQGNSA. The CDR3 totals 15 residues. Trimming took 1 base from V and 1 from J, leaving 9 bases between them.

In this sample, this clone turned up once. The chain joins TRBV7-2 to TRBJ2-3; 8 nucleotides align to TRBD2. The CDR3 is 13 residues long. The germline V gene has CDR1 SGHTA and CDR2 FQGNSA. J gave up 6 bases and V 6 bases, and 5 bases lay outside the gene matches. CDR3 amino acids: CASRPAGGDTQYF. The CDR3 DNA is TGTGCCAGCAGGCCCGCGGGGGGCGATACGCAGTATTTT.